A single sample gave rise to the 28 T cell receptor beta chains below, sequenced in a study of blood T cell repertoires in COVID-19 (dated by TCRdb to about 2020). Receptor amplification or capture employed the immunoSEQ multiplex PCR assay. Not all clones reach the TCRdb copy of this immuneACCESS table, which keeps in-frame sequences only. Checked studies attribute under half of the gap to unresolved V genes and leave the rest unexplained. The sample table lists some 300,000 clones, roughly 90% of them with a count of one. The ten biggest clones cover 0.95% to 1.3% of the sample. Sequences were obtained from peripheral blood. The receptors stem from a middle-aged woman with COVID-19, enrolled during active disease.

The chain couples TRBV7-3 to TRBJ2-6; weak D call: TRBD2 (5 bases). The germline V gene has CDR1 SGHTA and CDR2 FQGTGA. CDR3 length: 19 amino acids. Between the trimmed V and J ends, which lost 2 bases and 0 bases, there was a span of 17 bases. The CDR3 spells CASSLGSGKPPSGANVLTF. The CDR3 nucleotides are TGTGCCAGCAGCTTAGGCTCGGGGAAGCCACCCTCTGGGGCCAACGTCCTGACTTTC. Filled out from reference TRBV7-3 and TRBJ2-6, the complete variable domain reads GAGVSQTPSNKVTEKGKYVELRCDPISGHTALYWYRQSLGQGPEFLIYFQGTGAADDSGLPNDRFFAVRPEGSVSTLKIQRTERGDSAVYLCASSLGSGKPPSGANVLTFGAGSRLTVL.

The chain has TRBV7-3 and TRBJ2-2; 8 bases match TRBD2. J gave up 4 bases and V 5 bases, and 15 bases lay outside the gene matches. This CDR3 spans 18 amino acids. Germline CDR1 reads SGHTA; CDR2 reads FQGTGA. The CDR3 nucleotides are TGTGCCAGCAGCCCCGGGGGGGGCGGGGGGTCGTCCACCGGGGAGCTGTTTTTT. This encodes CASSPGGGGGSSTGELFF.

The chain employs TRBV5-4 and TRBJ1-2; D gene ambiguous. V shed 4 bases and J shed 4 bases, with 17 bases lying between them. This CDR3 has 15 residues. Looked up from germline, CDR1 is SGHNT and CDR2 is YYREEE (reference sequence). The DNA of the CDR3 is TGTGCCAGCAGCGAGGGTTTCGCGGCGTCCTATGGCTACACCTTC. Protein: CASSEGFAASYGYTF.

About this clone itself: This sample also contains other DNA sequences that code for the same CDR3. V is TRBV7-2 and J is TRBJ1-1; 7 bases map to TRBD1. Per germline, CDR1 SGHTA and CDR2 FQGNSA. Trimming at V came to 1 base and at J to 5 bases, leaving 4 bases not matched to a gene. CDR3 length: 14 residues. The CDR3 spells CASSLGAGGTEAFF. In DNA form, the CDR3 reads TGTGCCAGCAGCTTAGGGGCAGGGGGAACTGAAGCTTTCTTT.

This chain links TRBV6-6 with TRBJ1-4, with no clear D. The CDR3 consists of 14 residues. The germline V gene encodes CDR1 MNHNY and CDR2 SVGAGI (reference sequence). Trimming pared 9 bases from V and 0 bases from J, leaving 11 bases between. The CDR3: CASNRVATNEKLFF. DNA for the CDR3: TGTGCCAGTAATCGGGTTGCAACTAATGAAAAACTGTTTTTT.

The chain links TRBV11-2 to TRBJ2-4; tentative D call: TRBD1 (5 bases). CDR1 SGHAT and CDR2 FQNNGV come from the germline V gene. Trimming removed 1 base from V and 2 bases from J, with 9 bases in between. The CDR3 length is 15 residues. CDR3 amino acids: CASSLGTPPKNIQYF. For the CDR3, the DNA is TGTGCCAGCAGCTTAGGGACACCCCCCAAAAACATTCAGTACTTC.

CDR3 nucleotides: TGTGCCAGTAGTGATTGGCCAGGGCGCGCGTACGAGCAGTACTTC. Its translation: CASSDWPGRAYEQYF. The chain recombines TRBV19 with TRBJ2-7, with TRBD1 as a possible D gene (5 bases). CDR1 is LNHDA, CDR2 SQIVND, per germline (reference sequence). The V and J ends lost 5 bases and 4 bases respectively, with 18 bases between them. The CDR3 totals 15 residues.

The chain joins TRBV19 to TRBJ2-6, with 8 bases aligning to TRBD1. The CDR3 sequence is 18 residues long. Germline V CDR1 and CDR2: LNHDA, SQIVND (reference sequence). V was pared by 7 bases and J by 1 base, with 12 bases of the junction left unmatched. CDR3 sequence: CASTQAGTGRSGANVLTF. CDR3 nucleotides: TGTGCCAGTACCCAAGCCGGGACAGGAAGATCTGGGGCCAACGTCCTGACTTTC.

V usage is TRBV9 and J usage is TRBJ2-1, with 7 bases lining up with TRBD1. The CDR3 runs to 18 residues. Germline V gene sequence: CDR1 SGDLS, CDR2 YYNGEE. J gave up 4 bases and V 0 bases, and 13 bases lay outside the gene matches. In nucleotides, the CDR3 is TGTGCCAGCAGCGTAGGTGACAGGGCCCCGAAAATTTACAATGAGCAGTTCTTC. Its translation is CASSVGDRAPKIYNEQFF.

The gene calls are TRBV30 and TRBJ2-4; 9 nucleotides line up with TRBD1. The CDR3 extends over 13 amino acids. CDR1 and CDR2 (germline): GTSNPN, SVGIG (reference sequence). Trimming removed 0 bases from V and 13 bases from J; junction bases left unmatched: 7. The DNA of the CDR3 is TGTGCCTGGAGTGTAGGGGTCGGGACAGGGCAGTACTTC. Amino acids: CAWSVGVGTGQYF.

This chain links TRBV11-2 with TRBJ2-7; D is perhaps TRBD2 (5 bases). Trimming shortened V by 5 bases and J by 3 bases, and 11 bases separated the two germline ends. The CDR3 has 13 amino acids. The germline V gene has CDR1 SGHAT and CDR2 FQNNGV. The CDR3 is CASSRTAGYEQYF. The DNA of the CDR3 is TGTGCCAGCAGCCGCACGGCGGGCTACGAGCAGTACTTC.

This chain links TRBV6-5 with TRBJ1-2; TRBD1 matches at 7 bases. CDR3 size: 14 residues. The V gene end was trimmed by 6 bases and the J gene end by 14 bases; junction bases not matched to a gene: 18. In germline, CDR1 is MNHEY, CDR2 SVGAGI. CDR3 amino acids: CASRSTRQGPSGTF. The DNA of the CDR3 is TGTGCCAGCAGATCGACCCGACAGGGTCCTAGTGGTACCTTC.

The chain is built from TRBV5-5 and TRBJ1-3; a possible D gene is TRBD1 (6 bases). The CDR3 length is 18 residues. Germline loops: CDR1 SGHKS, CDR2 YYEKEE (reference sequence). Trimming stripped 4 bases from V and 8 bases from J, with 28 bases between. The CDR3 is CASSPHALSGHRGDTIYF. The CDR3 DNA reads as TGTGCCAGCAGCCCCCACGCTCTATCGGGACATCGGGGAGACACCATATATTTT.

In DNA, the CDR3 is TGCGCCAGCAGCCGCCGGACAGGGGACACCGGGGAGCTGTTTTTT. It yields the protein CASSRRTGDTGELFF. The chain links TRBV4-1 to TRBJ2-2; TRBD1 aligns across 9 bases. Per the germline V gene, CDR1 is MGHRA and CDR2 is YSYEKL. J was trimmed by 3 bases and V by 4 bases; bases with no gene match: 3. This CDR3 has 15 amino acids.

The chain couples TRBV29-1 to TRBJ2-7; no reliable D call. Trimming left V 5 bases short and J 0 bases short, with 11 bases between. This CDR3 is 13 amino acids long. Germline V gene sequence: CDR1 SQVTM, CDR2 ANQGSEA. The CDR3 region has the DNA TGCAGCGTTCAACCGAGGAGCTCCTACGAGCAGTACTTC. Translation: CSVQPRSSYEQYF.

The V and J genes are TRBV5-4 and TRBJ2-1, with TRBD2 matching 10 bases. J was trimmed by 3 bases and V by 2 bases; bases with no gene match: 2. Germline V gene lookup returns CDR1 SGHNT and CDR2 YYREEE (reference sequence). CDR3 length: 15 amino acids. The CDR3 bases are TGTGCCAGCAGCTTTAGCGGGGGGAGCTACAATGAGCAGTTCTTC. It is translated as CASSFSGGSYNEQFF.

This sequence joins TRBV7-3 and TRBJ2-1; 7 bases match TRBD1. CDR1 and CDR2 from the germline V gene are SGHTA and FQGTGA. The CDR3 is 19 amino acids. J lost 0 bases, V lost 2 bases, and 13 bases had no gene match. This chain's CDR3 is CASSLGAGTASISYNEQFF. As DNA, the CDR3 is TGTGCCAGCAGCTTAGGCGCCGGGACAGCCTCCATCTCCTACAATGAGCAGTTCTTC.

The rearrangement joins TRBV7-9 to TRBJ2-5, with D possibly TRBD1 on 6 matching bases. The germline V and J ends were trimmed by 5 bases and 2 bases, with 12 bases remaining between them. Germline lookup yields CDR1 SEHNR and CDR2 FQNEAQ (reference sequence). CDR3 length equals 14 residues. The CDR3 DNA is TGTGCCAGCAGCCCGTATACAGGGCAAGAGACCCAGTACTTC. Protein product: CASSPYTGQETQYF. Full variable domain (outside the CDR3, taken from reference TRBV7-9 and TRBJ2-5): DTGVSQNPRHKITKRGQNVTFRCDPISEHNRLYWYRQTLGQGPEFLTYFQNEAQLEKSRLLSDRFSAERPKGSFSTLEIQRTEQGDSAMYLCASSPYTGQETQYFGPGTRLLVL.

The gene calls are TRBV6-6 and TRBJ2-1; no clear D. The CDR3 spans 11 residues. CDR1 is MNHNY and CDR2 is SVGAGI in the germline V gene (reference sequence). The V end lost 2 bases, the J end lost 8 bases, and 4 bases lay between the germline ends. DNA of the CDR3: TGTGCCAGCAGTTACGTCGATGAGCAGTTCTTC. This sequence encodes CASSYVDEQFF.

V gene TRBV12-5 combines with J gene TRBJ2-7; TRBD2 is a possible D gene (5 bases). The length of the CDR3 is 16 residues. Germline lookup yields CDR1 LGHNT and CDR2 FRNRAP. With 5 bases removed from V and 1 base from J, the gap between germline ends came to 18 bases. The CDR3 here is CASGPPLAFTSYEQYF. DNA of the CDR3: TGTGCTAGTGGTCCCCCGCTAGCATTTACGTCCTACGAGCAGTACTTC. The full variable domain, completed using reference TRBV12-5 and TRBJ2-7, is DARVTQTPRHKVTEMGQEVTMRCQPILGHNTVFWYRQTMMQGLELLAYFRNRAPLDDSGMPKDRFSAEMPDATLATLKIQPSEPRDSAVYFCASGPPLAFTSYEQYFGPGTRLTVT.

The chain links TRBV16 to TRBJ2-2; no definite D call. This CDR3 has 14 residues. CDR1 is KGHSY, CDR2 FQNENV, per germline. V gave up 6 bases and J gave up 0 bases, with 8 bases separating them. For the CDR3, the DNA is TGTGCCAGCAGTCCAGGTGCGAACACCGGGGAGCTGTTTTTT. It translates to CASSPGANTGELFF.

V usage is TRBV30 and J usage is TRBJ1-1; D not resolved. Germline values: CDR1 GTSNPN, CDR2 SVGIG (reference sequence). The CDR3 loop spans 15 amino acids. Trimming cost V 5 bases and J 0 bases, with 16 bases left between them. The CDR3 is CAWYSRRGLNTEAFF. The CDR3 nucleotides are TGTGCCTGGTATTCCCGACGGGGATTGAACACTGAAGCTTTCTTT.

The rearrangement uses TRBV6-5 and TRBJ2-1; maybe TRBD2 (7 bases). The CDR3 loop spans 15 amino acids. Trimming removed 4 bases at V and 2 bases at J, with 12 bases between. CDR1 is MNHEY, CDR2 SVGAGI, per germline. The CDR3 sequence: CASSLRGGAYNEQFF. CDR3 bases: TGTGCCAGCAGTTTAAGGGGGGGAGCCTACAATGAGCAGTTCTTC.

The V call is TRBV5-4, the J call TRBJ2-2, with a possible D match to TRBD2 (5 bases). Trimming took 0 bases from V and 1 from J, leaving 10 bases between them. The CDR3 has 16 amino acids. Germline values: CDR1 SGHNT, CDR2 YYREEE (reference sequence). CDR3 sequence: CASSLGGAGNTGELFF. The CDR3 nucleotides read TGTGCCAGCAGCTTGGGAGGTGCGGGGAACACCGGGGAGCTGTTTTTT.

The chain joins TRBV28 to TRBJ1-1; 8 bases fit TRBD1. CDR1 is MDHEN, CDR2 SYDVKM, per germline. The junction had 4 bases not matched to a gene; V was cut back by 3 bases and J by 4 bases. The CDR3 runs to 14 residues. CDR3 DNA: TGTGCCAGCAGTTTTCCAGGGGGCTCCACTGAAGCTTTCTTT. Amino acid sequence: CASSFPGGSTEAFF.

CDR3 amino acids: CATSDLASGRPSTDTQYF. The CDR3 DNA reads as TGTGCCACCAGTGATTTGGCTAGCGGCCGCCCTAGCACAGATACGCAGTATTTT. The chain combines TRBV24-1 with TRBJ2-3; 7 bases map to TRBD2. With 0 bases clipped from V and 0 bases from J, the junction kept 8 bases outside the gene matches. Germline-derived CDR1 and CDR2 are KGHDR and SFDVKD. CDR3 length: 18 amino acids.

The chain is built from TRBV3-1 (or the pseudogene TRBV3-2) and TRBJ2-5; 7 bases map to TRBD2. The germline V gene encodes CDR1 LGHDT and CDR2 YNNKEL (reference sequence). This CDR3 comprises 14 residues. V lost 4 bases and J lost 4; bases outside the gene matches: 6. The CDR3 protein is CASSPGGVVETQYF. CDR3 in DNA: TGTGCCAGCAGCCCTGGGGGGGTAGTAGAGACCCAGTACTTC.

This sequence joins TRBV4-2 and TRBJ1-1; D gene unclear. V was clipped by 1 base and J by 0 bases, with 6 bases between them. The CDR3 runs 14 residues. Germline V CDR1 and CDR2: LGHNA, YNFKEQ. CDR3 sequence reads: CASSQGALNTEAFF. CDR3 DNA: TGTGCCAGCAGCCAAGGAGCCTTGAACACTGAAGCTTTCTTT.